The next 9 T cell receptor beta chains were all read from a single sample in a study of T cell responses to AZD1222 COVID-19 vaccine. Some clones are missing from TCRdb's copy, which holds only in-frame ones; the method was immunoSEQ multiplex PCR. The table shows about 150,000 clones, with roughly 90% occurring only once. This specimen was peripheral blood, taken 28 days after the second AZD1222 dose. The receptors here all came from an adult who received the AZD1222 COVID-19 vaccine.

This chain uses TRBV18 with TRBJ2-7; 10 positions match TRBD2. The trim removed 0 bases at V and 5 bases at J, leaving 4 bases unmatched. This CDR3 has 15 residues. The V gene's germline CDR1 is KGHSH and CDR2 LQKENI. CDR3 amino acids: CASSPPGTSVHEQYF. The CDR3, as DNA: TGTGCCAGCTCACCACCGGGGACTAGCGTCCACGAGCAGTACTTC.

This CDR3 reads CASSLEVLGKLFF. The DNA for the CDR3 is TGTGCCAGCAGTTTGGAGGTCCTAGGCAAACTGTTTTTT. The V call is TRBV28, the J call TRBJ1-4; no clear D gene. Germline CDR1 and CDR2: MDHEN and SYDVKM. The ends were cut back, 3 bases at V and 11 bases at J, with 13 bases in the middle. The CDR3 spans 13 residues.

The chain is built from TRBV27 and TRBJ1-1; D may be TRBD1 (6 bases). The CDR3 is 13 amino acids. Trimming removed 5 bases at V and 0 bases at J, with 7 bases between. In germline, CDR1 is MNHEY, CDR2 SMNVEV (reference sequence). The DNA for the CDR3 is TGTGCCAGCAGTAGGGGGATGAACACTGAAGCTTTCTTT. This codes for CASSRGMNTEAFF.

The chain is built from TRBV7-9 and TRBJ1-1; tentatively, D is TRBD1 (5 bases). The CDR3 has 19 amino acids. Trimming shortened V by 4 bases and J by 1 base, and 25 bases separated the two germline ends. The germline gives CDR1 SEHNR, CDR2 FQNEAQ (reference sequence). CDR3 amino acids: CASSSIWDLLGGPNTEAFF. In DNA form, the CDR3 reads TGTGCCAGCAGCTCCATCTGGGACTTACTTGGGGGTCCGAACACTGAAGCTTTCTTT. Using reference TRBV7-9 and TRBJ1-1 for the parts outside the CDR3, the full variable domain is DTGVSQNPRHKITKRGQNVTFRCDPISEHNRLYWYRQTLGQGPEFLTYFQNEAQLEKSRLLSDRFSAERPKGSFSTLEIQRTEQGDSAMYLCASSSIWDLLGGPNTEAFFGQGTRLTVV.

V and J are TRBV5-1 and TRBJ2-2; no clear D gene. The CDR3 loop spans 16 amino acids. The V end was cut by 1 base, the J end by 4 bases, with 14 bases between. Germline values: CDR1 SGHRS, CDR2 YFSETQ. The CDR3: CASSLITTGFTGELFF. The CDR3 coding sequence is TGCGCCAGCAGCTTGATTACGACGGGTTTCACCGGGGAGCTGTTTTTT.

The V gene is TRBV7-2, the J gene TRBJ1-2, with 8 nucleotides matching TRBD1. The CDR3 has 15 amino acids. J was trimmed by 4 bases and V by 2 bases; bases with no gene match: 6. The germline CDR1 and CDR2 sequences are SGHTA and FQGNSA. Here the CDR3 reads CASSLSQGAIYGYTF. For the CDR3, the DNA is TGTGCCAGCAGCTTAAGCCAGGGGGCAATCTATGGCTACACCTTC.

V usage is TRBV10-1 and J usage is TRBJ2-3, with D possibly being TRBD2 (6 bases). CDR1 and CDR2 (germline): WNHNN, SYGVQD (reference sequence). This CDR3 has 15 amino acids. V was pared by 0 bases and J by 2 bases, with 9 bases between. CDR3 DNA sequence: TGCGCCAGCAGTGAGTCGGGAGGTACCACAGATACGCAGTATTTT. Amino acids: CASSESGGTTDTQYF.

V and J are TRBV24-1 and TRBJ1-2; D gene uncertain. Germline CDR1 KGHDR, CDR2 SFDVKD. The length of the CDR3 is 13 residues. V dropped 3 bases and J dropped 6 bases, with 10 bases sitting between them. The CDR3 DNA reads TGTGCCACCAGTGATCTGGACTGGAATGGCTACACCTTC. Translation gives CATSDLDWNGYTF.

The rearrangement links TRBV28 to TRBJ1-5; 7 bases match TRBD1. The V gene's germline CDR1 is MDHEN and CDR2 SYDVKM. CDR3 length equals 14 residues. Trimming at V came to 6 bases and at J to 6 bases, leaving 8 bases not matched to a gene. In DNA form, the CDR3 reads TGTGCCAGCAGATCGAGACAGGGCGGTCAGCCCCAGCATTTT. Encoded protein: CASRSRQGGQPQHF. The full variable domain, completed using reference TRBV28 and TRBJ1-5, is DVKVTQSSRYLVKRTGEKVFLECVQDMDHENMFWYRQDPGLGLRLIYFSYDVKMKEKGDIPEGYSVSREKKERFSLILESASTNQTSMYLCASRSRQGGQPQHFGDGTRLSIL.